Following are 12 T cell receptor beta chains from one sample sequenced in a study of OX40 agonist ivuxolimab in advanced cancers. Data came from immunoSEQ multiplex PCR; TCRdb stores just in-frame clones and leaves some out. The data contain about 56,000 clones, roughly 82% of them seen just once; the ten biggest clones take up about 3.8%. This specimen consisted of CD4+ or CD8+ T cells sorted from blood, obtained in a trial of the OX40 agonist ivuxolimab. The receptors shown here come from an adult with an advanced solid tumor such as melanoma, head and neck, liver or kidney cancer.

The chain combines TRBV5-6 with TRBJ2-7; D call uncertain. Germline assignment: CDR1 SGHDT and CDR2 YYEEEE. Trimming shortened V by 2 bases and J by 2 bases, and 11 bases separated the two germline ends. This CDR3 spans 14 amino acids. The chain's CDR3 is CASSLWPATYEQYF. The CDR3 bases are TGTGCCAGCAGCTTATGGCCAGCGACCTACGAGCAGTACTTC.

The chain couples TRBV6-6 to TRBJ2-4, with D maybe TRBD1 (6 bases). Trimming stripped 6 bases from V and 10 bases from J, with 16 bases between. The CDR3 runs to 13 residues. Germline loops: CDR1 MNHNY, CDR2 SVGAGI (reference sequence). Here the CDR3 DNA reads TGTGCCAGCAGAGGTGCAGGGGTGCCTATTCAGTACTTC. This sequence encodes CASRGAGVPIQYF.

In DNA, the CDR3 is TGCGCCAGCAGTGAGGGGACAGGGGTTTCCTACAATGAGCAGTTCTTC. Translation gives CASSEGTGVSYNEQFF. This chain joins TRBV10-2 and TRBJ2-1; 10 nucleotides match TRBD1. This CDR3 has 16 residues. The trim removed 2 bases at V and 1 base at J, leaving 2 bases unmatched. CDR1 WSHSY and CDR2 SAAADI come from the germline V gene.

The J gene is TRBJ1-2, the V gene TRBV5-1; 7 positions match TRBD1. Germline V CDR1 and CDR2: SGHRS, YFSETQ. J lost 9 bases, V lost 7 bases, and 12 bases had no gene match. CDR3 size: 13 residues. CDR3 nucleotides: TGCGCCAGCTTTCCAGGGGGTTCCGGGAGCTACACCTTC. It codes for CASFPGGSGSYTF.

The CDR3 sequence is CASSLVQGAGPGYTF. In nucleotides, the CDR3 is TGTGCCAGCAGCTTGGTACAGGGCGCCGGCCCTGGCTACACCTTC. The rearrangement joins TRBV5-5 to TRBJ1-2; D is possibly TRBD1 (6 bases). The CDR3 has 15 residues. Germline loops: CDR1 SGHKS, CDR2 YYEKEE (reference sequence). V lost 0 bases to trimming and J lost 7 bases, with 16 bases between them.

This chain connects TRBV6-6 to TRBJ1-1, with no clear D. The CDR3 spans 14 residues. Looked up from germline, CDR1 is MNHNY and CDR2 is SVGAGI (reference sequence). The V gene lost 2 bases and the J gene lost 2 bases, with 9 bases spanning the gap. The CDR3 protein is CASSYGGSNTEAFF. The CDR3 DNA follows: TGTGCCAGCAGTTACGGCGGGTCAAACACTGAAGCTTTCTTT.

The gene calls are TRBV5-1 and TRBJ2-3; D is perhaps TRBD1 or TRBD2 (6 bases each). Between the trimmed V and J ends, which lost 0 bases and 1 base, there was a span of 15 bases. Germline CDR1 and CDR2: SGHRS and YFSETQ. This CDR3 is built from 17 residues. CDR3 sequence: CASSLAAGGWGTDTQYF. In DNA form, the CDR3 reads TGCGCCAGCAGCTTGGCCGCCGGGGGCTGGGGCACAGATACGCAGTATTTT.

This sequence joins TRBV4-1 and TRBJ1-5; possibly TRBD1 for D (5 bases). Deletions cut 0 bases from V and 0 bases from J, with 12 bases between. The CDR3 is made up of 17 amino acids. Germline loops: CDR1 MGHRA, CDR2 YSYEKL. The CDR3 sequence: CASSQEGKGNSNQPQHF. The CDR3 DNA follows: TGCGCCAGCAGCCAAGAGGGTAAGGGGAATAGCAATCAGCCCCAGCATTTT.

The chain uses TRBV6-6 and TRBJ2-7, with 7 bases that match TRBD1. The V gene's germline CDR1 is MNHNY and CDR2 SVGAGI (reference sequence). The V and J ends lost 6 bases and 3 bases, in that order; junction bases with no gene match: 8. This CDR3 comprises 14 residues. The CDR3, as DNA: TGTGCCAGCAGCTGGGGCCAGGGGGTCTACGAGCAGTACTTC. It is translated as CASSWGQGVYEQYF.

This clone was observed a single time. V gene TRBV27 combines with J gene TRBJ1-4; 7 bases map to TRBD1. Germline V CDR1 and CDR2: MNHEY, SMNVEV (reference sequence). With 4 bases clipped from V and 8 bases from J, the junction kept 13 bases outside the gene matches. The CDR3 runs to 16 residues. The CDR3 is CASSSRGTVVGEKLFF. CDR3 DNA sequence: TGTGCCAGCAGTTCCCGGGGGACAGTGGTGGGAGAAAAACTGTTTTTT.

Here the CDR3 DNA reads TGTGCCTGGAGAGCCCTGCGGGGGCCCCACGAGCAGTACTTC. Translated: CAWRALRGPHEQYF. This chain uses TRBV30 with TRBJ2-7; the D gene is possibly TRBD2 (7 bases). The CDR3 runs to 14 residues. CDR1 and CDR2 (germline): GTSNPN, SVGIG (reference sequence). The V gene lost 3 bases and the J gene lost 5 bases, with 17 bases spanning the gap.

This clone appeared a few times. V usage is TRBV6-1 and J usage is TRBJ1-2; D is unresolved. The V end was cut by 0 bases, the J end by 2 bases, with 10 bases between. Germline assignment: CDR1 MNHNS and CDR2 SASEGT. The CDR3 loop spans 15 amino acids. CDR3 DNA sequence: TGTGCCAGCAGTGAAGCGCAGTACGGGAACTATGGCTACACCTTC. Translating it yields CASSEAQYGNYGYTF.